Each of the 20 T cell receptor beta chains below was sequenced from the same sample in a study of OX40 agonist ivuxolimab in advanced cancers. Sequenced by immunoSEQ multiplex PCR; TCRdb stores in-frame clones only, minus some. The sample lists approximately 82,000 clones; about nine tenths were seen once. Material: CD4+ or CD8+ T cells sorted from blood, obtained in a trial of the OX40 agonist ivuxolimab. The receptors originated from an adult with an advanced solid tumor such as melanoma, head and neck, liver or kidney cancer.

This sequence joins TRBV7-9 and TRBJ2-7; D might be TRBD2 (6 bases). Germline CDR1 is SEHNR and CDR2 is FQNEAQ (reference sequence). The CDR3 is 13 residues long. The V end was cut by 7 bases, the J end by 1 base, with 11 bases between. The CDR3 nucleotides read TGTGCCAGCACAGACGGAGGGTCCTACGAGCAGTACTTC. This encodes CASTDGGSYEQYF.

The rearrangement uses TRBV7-2 and TRBJ2-7; D call uncertain. CDR3 length: 15 residues. V lost 1 base to trimming and J lost 0 bases, with 10 bases between them. Germline V CDR1 and CDR2: SGHTA, FQGNSA. The CDR3 region is CASSLVTGDSYEQYF. The CDR3 DNA reads as TGTGCCAGCAGCTTAGTAACTGGCGACTCCTACGAGCAGTACTTC. The entire variable domain, with the rest obtained from reference TRBV7-2 and TRBJ2-7, is as follows: GAGVSQSPSNKVTEKGKDVELRCDPISGHTALYWYRQSLGQGLEFLIYFQGNSAPDKSGLPSDRFSAERTGGSVSTLTIQRTQQEDSAVYLCASSLVTGDSYEQYFGPGTRLTVT.

This rearrangement joins TRBV18 to TRBJ2-1; TRBD2 matches 16 bases. With V trimmed by 4 bases and J by 6 bases, 9 bases remained unmatched. The CDR3 spans 18 residues. CDR1 is KGHSH and CDR2 is LQKENI in the germline V gene. This CDR3 reads CASSQTGTSGRAINEQFF. Written as DNA, the CDR3 is TGTGCCAGCTCACAAACCGGGACTAGCGGGAGGGCCATCAATGAGCAGTTCTTC. Filled out from reference TRBV18 and TRBJ2-1, the complete variable domain reads NAGVMQNPRHLVRRRGQEARLRCSPMKGHSHVYWYRQLPEEGLKFMVYLQKENIIDESGMPKERFSAEFPKEGPSILRIQQVVRGDSAAYFCASSQTGTSGRAINEQFFGPGTRLTVL.

The chain has TRBV5-1 and TRBJ2-1; no reliable D call. CDR3 size: 14 residues. V lost 0 bases to trimming and J lost 5 bases, with 9 bases between them. Germline V gene sequence: CDR1 SGHRS, CDR2 YFSETQ. The CDR3 is CASSLGAEDNEQFF. CDR3 sequence (DNA): TGCGCCAGCAGCTTGGGTGCGGAAGACAATGAGCAGTTCTTC.

V gene TRBV5-1 combines with J gene TRBJ2-1; 12 bases match TRBD2. Germline lookup yields CDR1 SGHRS and CDR2 YFSETQ. This CDR3 contains 15 residues. V shed 3 bases and J 3 bases; nucleotides not matched to a gene: 1. The DNA for the CDR3 is TGCGCCAGCAGCTCACTAGCGGGAGGCTACAATGAGCAGTTCTTC. The encoded protein is CASSSLAGGYNEQFF.

The J gene is TRBJ2-1, the V gene TRBV28; D might be TRBD2 (7 bases). The CDR3 is 15 residues long. The germline gives CDR1 MDHEN, CDR2 SYDVKM. V was trimmed by 2 bases and J by 1 base, leaving 9 bases between them. CDR3: CASSLGGASYNEQFF. The CDR3 DNA follows: TGTGCCAGCAGTTTAGGGGGGGCATCCTACAATGAGCAGTTCTTC.

The chain uses TRBV18 and TRBJ1-2, with TRBD1 matching over 7 bases. With V trimmed by 2 bases and J by 2 bases, 5 bases remained unmatched. Germline CDR1 KGHSH, CDR2 LQKENI. This CDR3 has 15 residues. As DNA, the CDR3 is TGTGCCAGCTCACCAAGAGGACAGGAGAACTATGGCTACACCTTC. It specifies CASSPRGQENYGYTF.

The chain links TRBV19 to TRBJ1-2, with D hard to call. Germline V gives CDR1 LNHDA, CDR2 SQIVND (reference sequence). V lost 3 bases and J 6 bases, leaving 11 bases between the germline ends. The CDR3 loop spans 13 amino acids. The CDR3 DNA sequence: TGTGCCAGTAGTATGTCCCTAGCACATGGCTACACCTTC. The encoded protein is CASSMSLAHGYTF.

This clone was recorded once. The V gene is TRBV11-3, the J gene TRBJ2-1, with 8 bases aligning to TRBD2. With V trimmed by 1 base and J by 3 bases, 11 bases remained unmatched. Germline loops: CDR1 SGHNT, CDR2 YENEEA. The CDR3 loop spans 18 amino acids. In DNA, the CDR3 is TGTGCCAGCAGCTTAGTCGTAGCCCGACTAGCGAGCTACAATGAGCAGTTCTTC. Amino acid sequence: CASSLVVARLASYNEQFF.

The CDR3 reads CASSRGLNTEAFF. The DNA of the CDR3 is TGTGCCAGCAGCAGGGGGCTGAACACTGAAGCTTTCTTT. V and J are TRBV7-9 and TRBJ1-1; TRBD1 agrees at 7 bases. With V trimmed by 5 bases and J by 0 bases, 0 bases remained unmatched. The CDR3 consists of 13 residues. Per germline, CDR1 SEHNR and CDR2 FQNEAQ (reference sequence). Looking up the rest from reference TRBV7-9 and TRBJ1-1 gives the full variable domain: DTGVSQNPRHKITKRGQNVTFRCDPISEHNRLYWYRQTLGQGPEFLTYFQNEAQLEKSRLLSDRFSAERPKGSFSTLEIQRTEQGDSAMYLCASSRGLNTEAFFGQGTRLTVV.

J is TRBJ2-3 and V is TRBV15; tentatively, D is TRBD2 (6 bases). Germline-derived CDR1 and CDR2 are LNHNV and YYDKDF (reference sequence). The V and J ends lost 7 bases and 2 bases respectively, with 16 bases between them. This CDR3 has 15 residues. Here the CDR3 DNA reads TGTGCCACCAAAGGTCGCGGGGCCAACACAGATACGCAGTATTTT. Encoded protein: CATKGRGANTDTQYF.

This clone has a handful of counts. V usage is TRBV19 and J usage is TRBJ1-2, with D possibly TRBD1 on 6 matching bases. Germline V gene lookup returns CDR1 LNHDA and CDR2 SQIVND (reference sequence). The CDR3 length is 13 residues. V lost 4 bases and J 2 bases, leaving 8 bases between the germline ends. The CDR3 region is CASSTQGNYGYTF. The CDR3 DNA sequence: TGTGCCAGTAGTACCCAGGGGAACTATGGCTACACCTTC.

The chain combines TRBV19 with TRBJ1-5; TRBD1 might be the D (5 bases). CDR1 is LNHDA, CDR2 SQIVND, per germline (reference sequence). Between the trimmed V and J ends, which lost 4 bases and 6 bases, there was a span of 19 bases. The CDR3 runs to 16 residues. For the CDR3, the DNA is TGTGCCAGTAGTAGTCCCCGGGGGGGGTTTGTTCAGCCCCAGCATTTT. This translates into CASSSPRGGFVQPQHF.

The chain joins TRBV18 to TRBJ2-3; tentatively, D is TRBD1 or TRBD2 (6 bases each). Between the trimmed V and J ends, which lost 4 bases and 3 bases, there was a span of 14 bases. Per the germline V gene, CDR1 is KGHSH and CDR2 is LQKENI. The CDR3 length is 15 residues. In nucleotides, the CDR3 is TGTGCCAGCTCACTTTTCCCGGGGGCTACAGATACGCAGTATTTT. Its translation: CASSLFPGATDTQYF.

This chain links TRBV9 with TRBJ2-5, with TRBD2 identical over 10 bases. Losses at the gene ends were 1 base for V and 3 bases for J; bases not matched to a gene: 9. Germline V gene sequence: CDR1 SGDLS, CDR2 YYNGEE. The CDR3 covers 17 residues. In nucleotides, the CDR3 is TGTGCCAGCAGCGTAAGCCCTGGGCTAGCGGGAGAAGAGACCCAGTACTTC. It encodes CASSVSPGLAGEETQYF.

This clone was detected a few times. This chain joins TRBV7-9 and TRBJ2-7, with TRBD1 identical over 9 bases. V shed 2 bases and J 5 bases; nucleotides not matched to a gene: 4. The CDR3 covers 14 residues. The germline V gene encodes CDR1 SEHNR and CDR2 FQNEAQ (reference sequence). The CDR3 sequence is CASSLIQGANEQYF. In DNA form, the CDR3 reads TGTGCCAGCAGCTTAATACAGGGGGCTAACGAGCAGTACTTC.

This rearrangement joins TRBV19 to TRBJ2-2, with D uncertain. Per the germline V gene, CDR1 is LNHDA and CDR2 is SQIVND (reference sequence). The CDR3 length is 15 residues. V was pared by 4 bases and J by 1 base, with 10 bases between. CDR3 region: CASSTRRQNTGELFF. The DNA of the CDR3 is TGTGCCAGTAGTACAAGACGCCAGAACACCGGGGAGCTGTTTTTT. The complete variable domain, with remaining parts taken from reference TRBV19 and TRBJ2-2, reads DGGITQSPKYLFRKEGQNVTLSCEQNLNHDAMYWYRQDPGQGLRLIYYSQIVNDFQKGDIAEGYSVSREKKESFPLTVTSAQKNPTAFYLCASSTRRQNTGELFFGEGSRLTVL.

The rearrangement joins TRBV15 to TRBJ2-1, with 10 bases fitting TRBD2. The V gene end was trimmed by 0 bases and the J gene end by 5 bases; junction bases not matched to a gene: 10. Per germline, CDR1 LNHNV and CDR2 YYDKDF (reference sequence). The CDR3 has 18 amino acids. In DNA form, the CDR3 reads TGTGCCACCAGCAGAGATACCCTATTAGCGGGAGGAAACAATGAGCAGTTCTTC. Translated, it gives CATSRDTLLAGGNNEQFF.

The count of this clone is one. The chain joins TRBV4-1 to TRBJ2-5; 11 nucleotides agree with TRBD2. The CDR3 length is 17 residues. V lost 2 bases to trimming and J lost 5 bases; unmatched junction nucleotides: 10. Germline values: CDR1 MGHRA, CDR2 YSYEKL. The CDR3 coding sequence is TGCGCCAGCAGCCAACTATGGCTAGCGGGAGGATGGGAGACCCAGTACTTC. It yields the protein CASSQLWLAGGWETQYF.

The V call is TRBV4-2, the J call TRBJ1-3; D is perhaps TRBD1 (6 bases). Trimming removed 2 bases from V and 0 bases from J, with 8 bases in between. Germline V gene data show CDR1 as LGHNA and CDR2 as YNFKEQ. This CDR3 comprises 15 residues. The CDR3 sequence is CASSQRQVSGNTIYF. CDR3 nucleotides: TGTGCCAGCAGCCAACGACAGGTCTCTGGAAACACCATATATTTT.